Listed below are T cell receptor beta chains from one sample, sequenced in a study of T cell repertoires in cytomegalovirus infection. TCRdb used MiXCR to reprocess the reads, holding one entry per CDR3 protein. The table has 310,000 or so distinct CDR3 sequences, about a tenth seen once. Material for sequencing was PBMCs. The receptor set was obtained from a human donor in good health (CMV status not recorded). Some clones in this sample may be carry-over from other donors' samples. Both conserved end residues are part of each CDR3. D genes are given only for firm matches. Expanded clones get a size class; other rows say once, few or many, or leave the size out.

J gene | clone size | D gene | V gene | CDR3 protein | CDR3 DNA
TRBJ1-1 | NA | NA | TRBV6-2/TRBV6-3 | CASSYDSQNTEAFF | TGTGCCAGCAGTTACGACAGCCAGAACACTGAAGCTTTCTTT
TRBJ2-7 | many | NA | TRBV6-6 | CASSSRTISSEQYF | TGTGCCAGCAGTTCACGGACTATCTCTTCCGAGCAGTACTTC
TRBJ2-1 | few | TRBD2 | TRBV20-1 | CSAYTAGTLLNEQFF | TGCAGTGCTTATACAGCGGGGACGCTTTTGAATGAGCAGTTCTTC
TRBJ1-2 | many | NA | TRBV6-2/TRBV6-3 | CASRVGGLYGYTF | TGTGCCAGCAGGGTAGGAGGGTTGTATGGCTACACCTTC
TRBJ2-6 | many | NA | TRBV7-2 | CASSPTPRGPTYSGANVLTF | TGTGCCAGCAGCCCAACCCCCCGAGGGCCAACCTACTCTGGGGCCAACGTCCTGACTTTC
TRBJ2-5 | many | NA | TRBV7-9 | CASSLSLWSLETQYF | TGTGCCAGCAGCTTAAGTTTATGGTCTTTAGAGACCCAGTACTTC
TRBJ2-1 | many | TRBD1 | TRBV7-7 | CASSSGQANEQFF | TGTGCTAGCAGCTCCGGACAGGCCAATGAGCAGTTCTTC
TRBJ2-1 | few | TRBD1 | TRBV7-3 | CASSYYRGHNEQFF | TGTGCCAGCAGCTATTACAGGGGACACAATGAGCAGTTCTTC
TRBJ2-1 | many | NA | TRBV2 | CASSDIRSLFYNEQFF | TGTGCCAGCAGTGACATCCGCAGCCTATTCTACAATGAGCAGTTCTTC
TRBJ2-3 | many | NA | TRBV5-4 | CASSLEGGDLTDTQYF | TGTGCCAGCAGCTTGGAGGGGGGCGACCTCACAGATACGCAGTATTTT
TRBJ2-5 | many | NA | TRBV6-2/TRBV6-3 | CASSLQGARTQYF | TGTGCCAGCAGTCTACAGGGTGCGAGGACCCAGTACTTC
TRBJ2-5 | NA | NA | TRBV3-1 | CASSQGSVETQYF | TGTGCCAGCAGCCAAGGTTCGGTGGAGACCCAGTACTTC
TRBJ2-5 | NA | TRBD2 | TRBV5-1 | CASSLGVAGGQETKYF | TGCGCCAGCAGCTTGGGAGTCGCGGGGGGCCAAGAGACCAAGTACTTC
TRBJ1-1 | few | NA | TRBV20-1 | CSAPGLGTEAFF | TGCAGTGCTCCAGGGTTGGGCACTGAAGCTTTCTTT
TRBJ2-7 | NA | TRBD2 | TRBV4-2 | CASSQAMSGVLYEQYF | TGTGCCAGCAGCCAAGCAATGAGCGGGGTCCTCTACGAGCAGTACTTC
TRBJ1-1 | many | NA | TRBV7-9 | CASRHLDTNTEAFF | TGTGCCAGCAGACACCTCGACACGAACACTGAAGCTTTCTTT
TRBJ2-1 | NA | TRBD1 | TRBV25-1 | CAIKGQAIPINEQFF | TGTGCCATCAAAGGACAGGCCATTCCTATTAATGAGCAGTTCTTC
TRBJ2-7 | many | NA | TRBV7-9 | CASSLQLPRDRPYEQYF | TGTGCCAGCAGCTTGCAACTTCCGCGCGACAGGCCCTACGAGCAGTACTTC
TRBJ2-1 | few | TRBD1 | TRBV28 | CASSPRTGNSYNEQFF | TGTGCCAGCAGTCCCCGGACAGGAAACTCATACAATGAGCAGTTCTTC
TRBJ2-2 | NA | NA | TRBV29-1 | CSVEQGPTGELFF | TGCAGCGTAGAACAGGGCCCTACCGGGGAGCTGTTTTTT
TRBJ1-5 | many | TRBD1 | TRBV18 | CASSQWTGGAGNQPQHF | TGTGCCAGCTCACAATGGACAGGGGGCGCGGGCAATCAGCCCCAGCATTTT
TRBJ1-6 | few | NA | TRBV6-5 | CASMRSSYNSPLHF | TGTGCCAGCATGAGAAGCTCCTATAATTCACCCCTCCACTTT
TRBJ2-1 | NA | TRBD2 | TRBV18 | CASSLAPGLAGVNEQFF | TGTGCCAGCTCGCTAGCCCCGGGACTAGCGGGGGTCAATGAGCAGTTCTTC
TRBJ1-1 | many | NA | TRBV7-9 | CASSLATGRGGTEAFF | TGTGCCAGCAGCTTAGCCACCGGCAGAGGGGGGACTGAAGCTTTCTTT
TRBJ1-1 | many | TRBD1 | TRBV7-9 | CASSLSGQVAFF | TGTGCCAGCAGCTTAAGTGGACAGGTTGCTTTCTTT
TRBJ2-7 | NA | NA | TRBV10-3 | CAISAGSSYEQYF | TGTGCCATCAGTGCAGGGAGCTCCTACGAGCAGTACTTC